These 16 T cell receptor beta chains came from one sample sequenced in a study of blood T cell repertoires in COVID-19 (dated by TCRdb to 2018 to 2021). Library prep was done by the immunoSEQ multiplex PCR assay. TCRdb stores this immuneACCESS table with in-frame sequences only. Part of the clones is absent; in the studies checked, under half of the shortfall reflects unresolved V genes, and no reason is known for the rest. Present in this sample are around 86,000 clones, about 89% of which were seen just once. The ten largest clones capture approximately 7% of the sample. Sequencing used peripheral blood. These TCRs come from a human donor with acute or convalescent COVID-19. The donor label of this sample is uncertain.

The V call is TRBV7-2, the J call TRBJ1-6, with 7 bases matching TRBD1. The CDR3 length is 15 residues. V lost 5 bases and J lost 7; bases outside the gene matches: 8. Germline lookup yields CDR1 SGHTA and CDR2 FQGNSA. CDR3 DNA sequence: TGTGCCAGCAGCCACGGTGGGACAGCCAATTCACCCCTCCACTTT. Residues: CASSHGGTANSPLHF. Complete variable domain (other parts from reference TRBV7-2 and TRBJ1-6): GAGVSQSPSNKVTEKGKDVELRCDPISGHTALYWYRQSLGQGLEFLIYFQGNSAPDKSGLPSDRFSAERTGGSVSTLTIQRTQQEDSAVYLCASSHGGTANSPLHFGNGTRLTVT.

The CDR3 nucleotides are TGTGCCTGGAGTGCCGGTCTTAATGAAAAACTGTTTTTT. Protein sequence: CAWSAGLNEKLFF. V and J are TRBV30 and TRBJ1-4; no definite D call. CDR1 is GTSNPN and CDR2 is SVGIG in the germline V gene (reference sequence). The CDR3 contains 13 residues. V lost 1 base and J lost 4, with 7 bases in between.

This chain connects TRBV11-2 to TRBJ1-1; 10 nucleotides line up with TRBD1. J gave up 4 bases and V 4 bases, and 3 bases lay outside the gene matches. Germline V lookup: CDR1 SGHAT, CDR2 FQNNGV. The CDR3 spans 14 residues. CDR3 sequence: CASSSRTGGTEAFF. The CDR3 nucleotides read TGTGCCAGCAGCTCCCGGACAGGGGGCACTGAAGCTTTCTTT.

The gene calls are TRBV18 and TRBJ1-2; 11 nucleotides agree with TRBD1. With 4 bases clipped from V and 8 bases from J, the junction kept 6 bases outside the gene matches. The germline gives CDR1 KGHSH, CDR2 LQKENI. The CDR3 is made up of 14 amino acids. In DNA form, the CDR3 reads TGTGCCAGCTCACAAGGACAGGGGGCGGAGGGCTACACCTTC. It is translated as CASSQGQGAEGYTF.

The V and J genes are TRBV9 and TRBJ2-7; maybe TRBD2 (5 bases). Between the trimmed V and J ends, which lost 4 bases and 3 bases, there was a span of 14 bases. The CDR3 spans 14 residues. Germline CDR1 and CDR2: SGDLS and YYNGEE. The chain's CDR3 is CASSTPGRDYEQYF. The CDR3 nucleotides read TGTGCCAGCAGCACGCCGGGGAGAGACTACGAGCAGTACTTC.

This rearrangement joins TRBV7-2 to TRBJ2-7; the D gene is possibly TRBD2 (6 bases). The V end was cut by 4 bases, the J end by 4 bases, with 17 bases between. Germline V lookup: CDR1 SGHTA, CDR2 FQGNSA. This CDR3 has 15 amino acids. CDR3 nucleotide sequence: TGTGCCAGCAGCTATGGGACGTGGGAGGAGTACGAGCAGTACTTC. Amino acids: CASSYGTWEEYEQYF.

This clone was counted between two and nine times. The chain combines TRBV18 with TRBJ1-5; no reliable D call. The CDR3 consists of 14 residues. Germline V gives CDR1 KGHSH, CDR2 LQKENI. Deletions cut 3 bases from V and 1 base from J, with 7 bases between. The CDR3 reads CASSPGGSNQPQHF. In DNA, the CDR3 is TGTGCCAGCTCACCGGGAGGGAGCAATCAGCCCCAGCATTTT.

V and J are TRBV7-2 and TRBJ2-3, with 8 bases matching TRBD2. CDR1 is SGHTA, CDR2 FQGNSA, per germline. There are 17 residues in the CDR3. V was pared by 4 bases and J by 4 bases, with 13 bases of the junction left unmatched. CDR3 nucleotides: TGTGCCAGCAGCTCCCCCCCGGGGGGGCCGCAGGCAGATACGCAGTATTTT. It encodes CASSSPPGGPQADTQYF.

This rearrangement joins TRBV12-3 or TRBV12-4 to TRBJ2-1; possibly TRBD1 for D (5 bases). The CDR3 has 12 amino acids. Trimming took off 5 bases at V and 6 bases at J, with 8 bases between the two ends. CDR3 residues: CASSRQSNEQFF. In DNA form, the CDR3 reads TGTGCCAGCAGTCGACAGAGCAATGAGCAGTTCTTC.

The chain has TRBV6-2 or TRBV6-3 and TRBJ1-1, with 7 nucleotides matching TRBD1. CDR3 length: 15 amino acids. The ends lost 5 bases at V and 4 bases at J; junction bases unmatched: 10. Germline V gene lookup returns CDR1 MNHEY and CDR2 SVGEGT. The CDR3 sequence is CASSPPTGTGTEAFF. For the CDR3, the DNA is TGTGCCAGCAGTCCCCCGACAGGGACGGGCACTGAAGCTTTCTTT.

This chain uses TRBV28 with TRBJ1-2, with D tentatively TRBD1 (6 bases). Per germline, CDR1 MDHEN and CDR2 SYDVKM. This CDR3 contains 12 residues. The V end was cut by 7 bases, the J end by 8 bases, with 14 bases between. CDR3 coding DNA: TGTGCCAGCACCGACGGGACACTGGGCTACACCTTC. The encoded protein is CASTDGTLGYTF.

This chain connects TRBV4-3 to TRBJ1-6, with TRBD1 as a possible D gene (5 bases). CDR1 and CDR2 (germline): LGHNA, YSLEER. Trimming shortened V by 0 bases and J by 10 bases, and 13 bases separated the two germline ends. This CDR3 spans 15 amino acids. The CDR3 DNA follows: TGCGCCAGCAGCCAAGATCGGGGGGACCGGTCACCCCTCCACTTT. Its protein product is CASSQDRGDRSPLHF.

This clone was recorded only once. The V gene is TRBV11-2, the J gene TRBJ2-6; 9 bases line up with TRBD2. The V and J ends lost 5 bases and 3 bases, in that order; junction bases with no gene match: 8. CDR1 SGHAT and CDR2 FQNNGV come from the germline V gene. The length of the CDR3 is 17 residues. CDR3 sequence: CASSRASGGYGANVLTF. In nucleotides, the CDR3 is TGTGCCAGCAGCCGGGCAAGCGGGGGGTATGGGGCCAACGTCCTGACTTTC.

This clone was seen a handful of times. The rearrangement links TRBV9 to TRBJ1-2, with D perhaps TRBD1 (5 bases). Trimming stripped 0 bases from V and 7 bases from J, with 19 bases between. Germline V gives CDR1 SGDLS, CDR2 YYNGEE. The CDR3 is 16 residues long. In DNA form, the CDR3 reads TGTGCCAGCAGCGTAGATGAGGGACTCATAGGAGGTGGCTACACCTTC. Translating it yields CASSVDEGLIGGGYTF.

The V call is TRBV20-1, the J call TRBJ1-2; D not resolved. CDR3 length: 17 amino acids. Trimming removed 3 bases from V and 2 bases from J, with 22 bases in between. The germline V gene has CDR1 DFQATT and CDR2 SNEGSKA (reference sequence). CDR3 residues: CSASIGLGLLHNYGYTF. CDR3 nucleotide sequence: TGCAGTGCTAGTATAGGTCTCGGACTCCTTCACAACTATGGCTACACCTTC.

The chain is built from TRBV28 and TRBJ1-2; D possibly corresponds to TRBD1 (6 bases). This CDR3 spans 14 amino acids. The V end was cut by 8 bases, the J end by 4 bases, with 17 bases between. The germline V gene has CDR1 MDHEN and CDR2 SYDVKM. CDR3 residues: CASLVGGAGYGYTF. DNA for the CDR3: TGTGCCAGCCTTGTAGGGGGGGCCGGCTATGGCTACACCTTC.